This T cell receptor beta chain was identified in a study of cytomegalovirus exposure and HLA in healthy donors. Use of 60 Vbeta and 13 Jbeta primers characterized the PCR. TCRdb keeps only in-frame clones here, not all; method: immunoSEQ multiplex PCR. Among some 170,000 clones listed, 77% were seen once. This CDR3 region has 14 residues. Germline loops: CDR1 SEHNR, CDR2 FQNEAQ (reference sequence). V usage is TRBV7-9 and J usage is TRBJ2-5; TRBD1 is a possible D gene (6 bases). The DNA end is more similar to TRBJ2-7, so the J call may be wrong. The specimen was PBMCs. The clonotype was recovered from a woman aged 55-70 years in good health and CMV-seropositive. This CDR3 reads CASSIQGSRYEQYF. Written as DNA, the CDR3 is TGTGCCAGCAGCATCCAGGGGTCTCGGTACGAGCAGTACTTC.